This T cell receptor (beta chain) was sequenced for a study of CD8+ T cells in alopecia areata. Study findings and constraints: Mice gave a clearer picture of TCR sharing than patients did, possibly for HLA-related reasons. Scalp clonality and expanded CD8+ clones among the top 100 fell significantly with tofacitinib.

From germline, CDR1 is SGHTA and CDR2 FQGNSA. The CDR3 is 12 residues long. V lost 4 bases, J lost 2 bases, and 4 bases lay in between. The treatment is: oral pan-JAK inhibitor, 5-10 mg twice daily. On this clone itself: Antigen unknown.

RNA extraction and reverse transcription yielded cDNA as sequencing template. Clones were sequenced by immunoSEQ multiplex PCR, and TCRdb holds only the in-frame ones, with some missing. The sample contains 150,000 to 200,000 clones, 60% of which appear only once. This sequence originates from a human donor with alopecia areata. V is TRBV7-2 and J is TRBJ2-3; D uncertain. The material was CD4+ T cells sorted from blood, obtained at week 24, from a patient treated with tofacitinib. CDR3 in amino acids: CASSSYTDTQYF. The DNA for the CDR3 is TGTGCCAGCAGCTCCTACACAGATACGCAGTATTTT.